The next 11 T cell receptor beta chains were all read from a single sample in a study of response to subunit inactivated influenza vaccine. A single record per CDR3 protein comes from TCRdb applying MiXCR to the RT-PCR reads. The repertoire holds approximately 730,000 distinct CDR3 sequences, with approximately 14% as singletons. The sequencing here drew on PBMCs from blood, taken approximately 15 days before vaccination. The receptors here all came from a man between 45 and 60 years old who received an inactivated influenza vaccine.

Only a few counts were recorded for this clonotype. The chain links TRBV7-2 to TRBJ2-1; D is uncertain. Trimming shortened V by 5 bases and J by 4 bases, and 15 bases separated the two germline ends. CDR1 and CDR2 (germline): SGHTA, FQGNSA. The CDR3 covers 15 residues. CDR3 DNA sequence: TGTGCCAGCAGCCCCCGCGCCCTTCTATACAATGAGCAGTTCTTC. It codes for CASSPRALLYNEQFF.

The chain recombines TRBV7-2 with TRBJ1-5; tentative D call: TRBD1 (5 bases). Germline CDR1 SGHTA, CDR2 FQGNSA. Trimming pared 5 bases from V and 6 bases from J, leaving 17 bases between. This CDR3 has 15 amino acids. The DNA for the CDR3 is TGTGCCAGCAGCCACGGGGACGGAGGCCTTCAGCCCCAGCATTTT. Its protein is CASSHGDGGLQPQHF.

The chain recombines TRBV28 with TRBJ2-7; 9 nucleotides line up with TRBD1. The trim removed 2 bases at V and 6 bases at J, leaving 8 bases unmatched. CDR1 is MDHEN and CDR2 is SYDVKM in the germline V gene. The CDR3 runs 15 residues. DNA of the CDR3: TGTGCCAGCAGTTTACTGGGACAGGGATCTGTCGAGCAGTACTTC. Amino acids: CASSLLGQGSVEQYF.

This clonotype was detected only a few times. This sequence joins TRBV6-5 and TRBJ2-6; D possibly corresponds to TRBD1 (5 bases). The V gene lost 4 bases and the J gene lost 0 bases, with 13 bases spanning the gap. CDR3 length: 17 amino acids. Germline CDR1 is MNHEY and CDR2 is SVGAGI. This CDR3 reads CASSSTVFLSGANVLTF. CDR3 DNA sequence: TGTGCCAGCAGTTCGACAGTTTTTCTCTCTGGGGCCAACGTCCTGACTTTC.

The CDR3 coding sequence is TGTGCCACGGGCGGGCAATTCGAGCAGTACTTC. Translation: CATGGQFEQYF. The V and J genes are TRBV6-6 and TRBJ2-7; TRBD2 is a possible D gene (5 bases). Germline lookup yields CDR1 MNHNY and CDR2 SVGAGI (reference sequence). The V end lost 10 bases, the J end lost 6 bases, and 13 bases lay between the germline ends. The CDR3 spans 11 residues.

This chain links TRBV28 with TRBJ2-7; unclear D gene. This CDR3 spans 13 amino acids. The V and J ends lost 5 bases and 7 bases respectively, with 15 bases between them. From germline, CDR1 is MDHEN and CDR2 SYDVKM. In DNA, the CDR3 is TGTGCCAGCAGTCCTTGGGCGACCTCTGAGCAGTACTTC. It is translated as CASSPWATSEQYF.

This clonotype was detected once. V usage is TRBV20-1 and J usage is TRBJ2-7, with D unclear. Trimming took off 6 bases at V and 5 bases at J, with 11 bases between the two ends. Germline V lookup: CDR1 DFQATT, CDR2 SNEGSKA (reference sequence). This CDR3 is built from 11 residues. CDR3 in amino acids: CSARAGNEQYF. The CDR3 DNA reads TGCAGTGCCCGGGCCGGCAACGAGCAGTACTTC.

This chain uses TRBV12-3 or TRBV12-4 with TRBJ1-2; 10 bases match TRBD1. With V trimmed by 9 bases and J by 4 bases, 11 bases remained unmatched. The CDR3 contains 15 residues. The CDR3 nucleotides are TGTGCCAGTGGCTCCCGGGACAGGGGAGCCTATGGCTACACCTTC. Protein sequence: CASGSRDRGAYGYTF.

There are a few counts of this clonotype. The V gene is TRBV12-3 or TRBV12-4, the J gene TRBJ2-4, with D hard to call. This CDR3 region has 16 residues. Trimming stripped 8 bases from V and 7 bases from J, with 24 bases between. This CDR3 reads CASVTPLKGFGNIQYF. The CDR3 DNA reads TGTGCCAGCGTAACACCCCTTAAAGGATTTGGGAACATTCAGTACTTC.

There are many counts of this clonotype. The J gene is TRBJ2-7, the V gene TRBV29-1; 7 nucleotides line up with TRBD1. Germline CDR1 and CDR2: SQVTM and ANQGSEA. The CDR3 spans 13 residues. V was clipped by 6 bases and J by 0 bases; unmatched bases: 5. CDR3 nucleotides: TGCAGCGTGGGGACAGCAGTCTCCTACGAGCAGTACTTC. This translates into CSVGTAVSYEQYF.

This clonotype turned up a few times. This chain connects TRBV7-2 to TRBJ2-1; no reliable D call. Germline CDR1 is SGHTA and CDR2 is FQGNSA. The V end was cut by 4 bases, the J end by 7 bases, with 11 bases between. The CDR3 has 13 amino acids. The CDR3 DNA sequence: TGTGCCAGCAGCTCCCGAGGTAGGAATGAGCAGTTCTTC. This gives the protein CASSSRGRNEQFF.